Below, 2 T cell receptor beta chains from the same sample are listed, as sequenced in a study of T cell repertoires in ileal Crohn's disease. Repertoires were generated with immunoSEQ multiplex PCR, while TCRdb's copy carries only in-frame clones and drops some. The table includes tens of thousands of clones, 85% to 90% detected once. This sample's time point: neoterminal ileum biopsy at postoperative endoscopy, about 6 months after surgery. Sequencing was performed on ileal tissue. The receptors here all came from an adult with Crohn's disease.

V gene TRBV7-9 combines with J gene TRBJ2-7; D is perhaps TRBD1 (6 bases). From germline, CDR1 is SEHNR and CDR2 FQNEAQ (reference sequence). Trimming cost V 5 bases and J 5 bases, with 16 bases left between them. The CDR3 is 14 amino acids. The CDR3 loop reads CASSTDRAPHEQYV. CDR3 bases: TGTGCCAGCAGCACGGACAGAGCTCCTCACGAGCAGTACGTC.

J is TRBJ1-1 and V is TRBV5-1, with 7 bases matching TRBD1. The J segment lost 3 bases and the V segment lost 4 bases, leaving 6 bases of the junction unmatched. CDR1 SGHRS and CDR2 YFSETQ come from the germline V gene. CDR3 length: 14 residues. The CDR3 loop reads CASSAIDRDTEAFF. The DNA of the CDR3 is TGCGCCAGCAGCGCCATCGACAGGGACACTGAAGCTTTCTTT.